This T cell receptor beta chain was found in a study of shared clonotypes between healthy human individuals. Study-wide results and limits: In several donors, around 5% of naive CD4 clonotypes appeared in common. Limited genetic and exposure-history diversity came from having few donors.

Terminally differentiated effector memory CD45RA+ cells were excluded by CCR7 positive selection of CD45RO-negative cells. A remark on this clone: Its antigen is not identified.

The CDR3 is 17 amino acids. CDR1 is SNHLY, CDR2 FYNNEI, per germline. J was trimmed by 0 bases and V by 2 bases; bases with no gene match: 8. It was at deep level that the assay was run. Every subset had its genomic DNA shared out evenly among several immunoSEQ plates. Only in-frame clones appear in the TCRdb table, and some are missing; sequencing was by immunoSEQ multiplex PCR. This sample has more than 2 million clones, with around 96% found just once. This sequence was found in a man aged 18-30 years in good health. The chain carries TRBV2 and TRBJ2-3; TRBD2 aligns across 7 bases. The sequencing sample was made of naive CD8+ T cells sorted from blood. This CDR3 is CASSEKVLAASTDTQYF. The CDR3 DNA follows: TGTGCCAGCAGTGAAAAGGTGCTAGCGGCTAGCACAGATACGCAGTATTTT.